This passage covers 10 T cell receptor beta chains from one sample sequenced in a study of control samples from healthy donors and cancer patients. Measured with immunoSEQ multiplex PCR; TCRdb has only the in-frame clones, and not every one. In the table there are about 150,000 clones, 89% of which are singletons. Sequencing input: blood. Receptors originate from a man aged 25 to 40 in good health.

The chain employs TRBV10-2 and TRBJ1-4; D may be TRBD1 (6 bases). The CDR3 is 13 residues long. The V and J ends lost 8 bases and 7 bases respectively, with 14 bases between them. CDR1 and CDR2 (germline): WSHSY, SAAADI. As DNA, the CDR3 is TGCGCCAGCTCCGGGGGCGCGGGTGAAAAACTGTTTTTT. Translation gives CASSGGAGEKLFF.

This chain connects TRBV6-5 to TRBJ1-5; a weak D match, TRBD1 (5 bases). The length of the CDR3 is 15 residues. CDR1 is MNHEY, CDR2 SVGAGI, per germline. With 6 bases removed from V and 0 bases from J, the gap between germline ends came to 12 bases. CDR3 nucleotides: TGTGCCAGCAGAGCAGGGCCTTATAGCAATCAGCCCCAGCATTTT. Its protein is CASRAGPYSNQPQHF.

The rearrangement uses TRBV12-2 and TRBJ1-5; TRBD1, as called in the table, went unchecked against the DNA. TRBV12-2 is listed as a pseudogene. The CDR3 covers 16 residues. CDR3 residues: CASRLARTGGNQPQHF. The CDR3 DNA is TGTGCAAGTCGCTTAGCCCGGACAGGGGGTAATCAGCCCCAGCATTTT.

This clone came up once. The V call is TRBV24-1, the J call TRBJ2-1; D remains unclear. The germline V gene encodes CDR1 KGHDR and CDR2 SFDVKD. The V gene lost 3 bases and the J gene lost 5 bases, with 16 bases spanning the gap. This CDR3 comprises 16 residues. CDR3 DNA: TGTGCCACCAGTGATCCTCAGCTGGGCCCCAACAATGAGCAGTTCTTC. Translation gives CATSDPQLGPNNEQFF.

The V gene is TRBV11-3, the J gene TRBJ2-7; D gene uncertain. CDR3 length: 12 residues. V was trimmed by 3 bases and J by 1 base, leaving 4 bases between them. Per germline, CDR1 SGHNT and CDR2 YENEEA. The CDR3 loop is CASSFSSYEQYF. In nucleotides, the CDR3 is TGTGCCAGCAGCTTCAGTTCCTACGAGCAGTACTTC. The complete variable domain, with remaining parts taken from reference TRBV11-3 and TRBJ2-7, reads EAGVVQSPRYKIIEKKQPVAFWCNPISGHNTLYWYLQNLGQGPELLIRYENEEAVDDSQLPKDRFSAERLKGVDSTLKIQPAELGDSAVYLCASSFSSYEQYFGPGTRLTVT.

The chain's CDR3 is CASSQNDPSGANVLTF. In DNA form, the CDR3 reads TGCGCCAGCAGCCAGAATGACCCCTCTGGGGCCAACGTCCTGACTTTC. The chain has TRBV4-1 and TRBJ2-6; D call uncertain. The CDR3 totals 16 residues. V was pared by 3 bases and J by 0 bases, with 9 bases between. Germline V gives CDR1 MGHRA, CDR2 YSYEKL.

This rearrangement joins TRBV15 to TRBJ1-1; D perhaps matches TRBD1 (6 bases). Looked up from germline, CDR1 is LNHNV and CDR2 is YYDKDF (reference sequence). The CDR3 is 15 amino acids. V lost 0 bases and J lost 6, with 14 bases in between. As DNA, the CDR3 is TGTGCCACCAGCAGAGATCGGCGGGGGCTCGCTGAAGCTTTCTTT. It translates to CATSRDRRGLAEAFF.

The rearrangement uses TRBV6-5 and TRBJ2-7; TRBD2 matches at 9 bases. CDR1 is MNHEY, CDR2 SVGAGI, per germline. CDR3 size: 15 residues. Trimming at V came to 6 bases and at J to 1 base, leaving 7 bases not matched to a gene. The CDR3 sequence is CASRLAGDGSYEQYF. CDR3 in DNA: TGTGCCAGCAGACTAGCGGGTGACGGATCCTACGAGCAGTACTTC.

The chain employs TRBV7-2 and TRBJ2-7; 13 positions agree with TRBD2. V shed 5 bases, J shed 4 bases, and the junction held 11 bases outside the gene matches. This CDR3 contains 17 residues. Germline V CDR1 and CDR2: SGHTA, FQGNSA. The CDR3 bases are TGTGCCAGCAGCCATCAAGGACTAGCGGGAGACCCTTACGAGCAGTACTTC. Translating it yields CASSHQGLAGDPYEQYF.

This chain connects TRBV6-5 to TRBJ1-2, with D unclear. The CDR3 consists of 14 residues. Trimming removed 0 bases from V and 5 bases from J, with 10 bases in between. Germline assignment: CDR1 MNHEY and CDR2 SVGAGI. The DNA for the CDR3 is TGTGCCAGCAGTTACTCTGTGCACGGATATGGCTACACCTTC. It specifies CASSYSVHGYGYTF.